This TCR beta chain appears in the sequencing data of a study of T cells in Graves' hyperthyroidism and ophthalmopathy. Study observations and caveats: Ophthalmopathy, which appeared later, was predicted by the model a median roughly 6.4 months before onset. Ophthalmopathy cases were set apart from stable hyperthyroidism by a 13 V-J model.

This clonotype was detected ten times or more. Its antigen is unidentified. The TCR beta CDR3 regions underwent amplification using RNA transcripts as the source. Primed by the HTBI set, a first-round RT-PCR was run on the TCR CDR3. TCRdb re-called the multiplex PCR reads through MiXCR, storing one row per CDR3 protein. This sample has about 370,000 distinct CDR3 sequences; 13% to 15% occur once, and the top ten carry about 21%. Trimming removed 1 base from V and 4 bases from J, with 21 bases in between. The CDR3 consists of 18 residues. Germline V gene lookup returns CDR1 SEHNR and CDR2 FQNEAQ (reference sequence).

The V gene is TRBV7-9, the J gene TRBJ2-3; D is possibly TRBD2 (7 bases). This clonotype was obtained from a woman in her fifties or sixties with Graves' ophthalmopathy. The sample consisted of blood. In nucleotides, the CDR3 is TGTGCCAGCAGCTTAGATGGGACACAAGGCGCGGGAGCAGATACGCAGTATTTT. This codes for CASSLDGTQGAGADTQYF.